This entry lists 26 T cell receptor beta chains sequenced from one sample in a study of T cell responses to AZD1222 COVID-19 vaccine. TCRdb's table, derived via immunoSEQ multiplex PCR, lists solely in-frame clones and lacks some. The table includes fewer than 120,000 clones, 85% to 90% detected once. The specimen comprised peripheral blood, sampled 28 days after the second AZD1222 dose. The receptor source for this set is an adult who received the AZD1222 COVID-19 vaccine.

The CDR3 DNA is TGTGCCTGGAGTGGCGGGGGGAGGCGATCAGATACGCAGTATTTT. The encoded protein is CAWSGGGRRSDTQYF. The chain combines TRBV30 with TRBJ2-3, with 8 bases fitting TRBD2. V lost 1 base to trimming and J lost 4 bases; unmatched junction nucleotides: 7. Germline assignment: CDR1 GTSNPN and CDR2 SVGIG (reference sequence). This CDR3 is 15 amino acids long.

The CDR3 DNA reads TGTGCCAGCAGTTACTCGCCAGGTGAAGCTTTCTTT. Encoded protein: CASSYSPGEAFF. The chain employs TRBV6-5 and TRBJ1-1; D is unresolved. V was cut by 0 bases and J by 7 bases, with 6 bases left in between. Per germline, CDR1 MNHEY and CDR2 SVGAGI. The CDR3 contains 12 residues.

This rearrangement joins TRBV18 to TRBJ1-4, with 7 bases lining up with TRBD1. The CDR3 extends over 17 amino acids. The V gene end was trimmed by 3 bases and the J gene end by 3 bases; junction bases not matched to a gene: 10. The germline V gene encodes CDR1 KGHSH and CDR2 LQKENI. CDR3 nucleotides: TGTGCCAGCTCACCTTTCTCCGGACAGGCCTCTAATGAAAAACTGTTTTTT. Translation gives CASSPFSGQASNEKLFF.

This clone was seen a few times. This chain joins TRBV5-1 and TRBJ2-1, with 7 nucleotides matching TRBD2. V was pared by 0 bases and J by 5 bases, with 5 bases of the junction left unmatched. Germline lookup yields CDR1 SGHRS and CDR2 YFSETQ. This CDR3 has 15 amino acids. The CDR3 nucleotides read TGCGCCAGCAGCTTGGGAGGGAGGGCGAACAATGAGCAGTTCTTC. It yields the protein CASSLGGRANNEQFF.

The chain combines TRBV2 with TRBJ1-1; 7 bases fit TRBD1. The ends lost 7 bases at V and 2 bases at J; junction bases unmatched: 7. The CDR3 extends over 14 amino acids. CDR1 and CDR2 from the germline V gene are SNHLY and FYNNEI. CDR3 sequence: CASTRGQRNTEAFF. CDR3 bases: TGTGCCAGCACTAGGGGACAGAGAAACACTGAAGCTTTCTTT.

The V and J genes are TRBV11-3 and TRBJ2-5; 11 bases are a match to TRBD2. CDR3 length: 16 residues. J was trimmed by 4 bases and V by 2 bases; bases with no gene match: 6. Germline loops: CDR1 SGHNT, CDR2 YENEEA. Here the CDR3 reads CASSLRTSGLGETQYF. CDR3 DNA sequence: TGTGCCAGCAGCTTAAGGACTAGCGGGCTGGGAGAGACCCAGTACTTC.

The genes are TRBV19 and TRBJ1-3; D gene uncertain. Germline loops: CDR1 LNHDA, CDR2 SQIVND (reference sequence). CDR3 length: 15 amino acids. The V end was cut by 5 bases, the J end by 0 bases, with 11 bases between. The CDR3: CASSALSDSGNTIYF. The CDR3 bases are TGTGCCAGTAGTGCCTTATCCGACTCTGGAAACACCATATATTTT.

This chain links TRBV27 with TRBJ1-1; D ambiguous. The CDR3 has 13 amino acids. CDR1 is MNHEY, CDR2 SMNVEV, per germline (reference sequence). Trimming removed 7 bases from V and 0 bases from J, with 9 bases in between. As DNA, the CDR3 is TGTGCCAGCAAAGACAATTTGAACACTGAAGCTTTCTTT. Translated, it gives CASKDNLNTEAFF.

The chain links TRBV27 to TRBJ2-3; D gene uncertain. V lost 7 bases, J lost 3 bases, and 17 bases lay in between. This CDR3 spans 15 amino acids. The germline V gene encodes CDR1 MNHEY and CDR2 SMNVEV (reference sequence). The CDR3 DNA reads as TGTGCCAGCACCTTCACTGGGGTCGGGACAGATACGCAGTATTTT. Amino acid sequence: CASTFTGVGTDTQYF.

The V and J genes are TRBV27 and TRBJ1-1; D is unclear. V dropped 4 bases and J dropped 9 bases, with 9 bases sitting between them. Germline V lookup: CDR1 MNHEY, CDR2 SMNVEV (reference sequence). The CDR3 is 11 residues long. CDR3: CASSSPHQAFF. The DNA for the CDR3 is TGTGCCAGCAGTTCCCCTCACCAAGCTTTCTTT.

This chain joins TRBV5-1 and TRBJ2-5; TRBD1 or TRBD2 may be the D gene (5 bases each). This CDR3 contains 15 residues. Germline lookup yields CDR1 SGHRS and CDR2 YFSETQ. The V and J ends lost 4 bases and 1 base respectively, with 14 bases between them. The CDR3 protein is CASSHEPGTQETQYF. CDR3 in DNA: TGCGCCAGCAGCCATGAGCCGGGGACCCAAGAGACCCAGTACTTC. The variable domain in full, completed from reference TRBV5-1 and TRBJ2-5, reads KAGVTQTPRYLIKTRGQQVTLSCSPISGHRSVSWYQQTPGQGLQFLFEYFSETQRNKGNFPGRFSGRQFSNSRSEMNVSTLELGDSALYLCASSHEPGTQETQYFGPGTRLLVL.

The chain is built from TRBV7-9 and TRBJ1-1; 10 bases line up with TRBD1. This CDR3 contains 15 residues. The germline gives CDR1 SEHNR, CDR2 FQNEAQ (reference sequence). V trimming: 3 bases; J trimming: 5 bases; junction bases outside the gene matches: 6. CDR3 sequence (DNA): TGTGCCAGCAGCTTTGGCGGGACAGGGGAAACTGAAGCTTTCTTT. This gives the protein CASSFGGTGETEAFF.

Ten or more counts support this clone. The gene calls are TRBV6-5 and TRBJ2-2, with 7 bases fitting TRBD1. This CDR3 is 16 amino acids long. CDR1 MNHEY and CDR2 SVGAGI come from the germline V gene. V lost 4 bases, J lost 2 bases, and 7 bases stayed unmatched. CDR3 nucleotides: TGTGCCAGCAGTTTCCCGACAGGGAGAAACACCGGGGAGCTGTTTTTT. This encodes CASSFPTGRNTGELFF.

The chain links TRBV4-1 to TRBJ1-4, with D uncertain. V lost 1 base to trimming and J lost 8 bases, with 11 bases between them. Germline lookup yields CDR1 MGHRA and CDR2 YSYEKL. The CDR3 spans 14 residues. As DNA, the CDR3 is TGCGCCAGCAGCCAAGGAACCCGAGGGGAAAAACTGTTTTTT. Amino acids: CASSQGTRGEKLFF.

The gene calls are TRBV2 and TRBJ1-2; 10 nucleotides align to TRBD1. Looked up from germline, CDR1 is SNHLY and CDR2 is FYNNEI. The trim removed 6 bases at V and 1 base at J, leaving 2 bases unmatched. The CDR3 is made up of 14 amino acids. CDR3 nucleotide sequence: TGTGCCAGCAGGACAGGGGGCGTTAACTATGGCTACACCTTC. It is translated as CASRTGGVNYGYTF.

CDR3: CASSPREGTEKLFF. CDR3 bases: TGTGCCAGCAGCCCCCGCGAAGGGACGGAAAAACTGTTTTTT. The chain is built from TRBV7-6 and TRBJ1-4; weak D call: TRBD1 (5 bases). The CDR3 has 14 residues. V lost 5 bases and J 8 bases, leaving 15 bases between the germline ends. The germline gives CDR1 SGHVS, CDR2 FNYEAQ. The full variable domain, with the rest looked up from reference TRBV7-6 and TRBJ1-4, is GAGVSQSPRYKVTKRGQDVALRCDPISGHVSLYWYRQALGQGPEFLTYFNYEAQQDKSGLPNDRFSAERPEGSISTLTIQRTEQRDSAMYRCASSPREGTEKLFFGSGTQLSVL.

This chain uses TRBV27 with TRBJ2-7; TRBD1 might be the D (6 bases). The CDR3 is 14 amino acids. V lost 3 bases and J 3 bases, leaving 12 bases between the germline ends. Germline V gives CDR1 MNHEY, CDR2 SMNVEV (reference sequence). As DNA, the CDR3 is TGTGCCAGCAGTTTTCTGGGGGCTAGCTACGAGCAGTACTTC. Residues: CASSFLGASYEQYF.

This clone was recorded a few times. The chain joins TRBV2 to TRBJ1-1; maybe TRBD1 (6 bases). V lost 6 bases and J lost 0, with 11 bases in between. Germline CDR1 and CDR2: SNHLY and FYNNEI. The CDR3 has 14 residues. CDR3 in amino acids: CASRYRDLNTEAFF. Written as DNA, the CDR3 is TGTGCCAGCAGATACAGGGATCTGAACACTGAAGCTTTCTTT. Variable domain in full (rest from reference TRBV2 and TRBJ1-1): EPEVTQTPSHQVTQMGQEVILRCVPISNHLYFYWYRQILGQKVEFLVSFYNNEISEKSEIFDDQFSVERPDGSNFTLKIRSTKLEDSAMYFCASRYRDLNTEAFFGQGTRLTVV.

This clone was found once. The chain recombines TRBV6-5 with TRBJ1-5; D might be TRBD1 (6 bases). V was cut by 6 bases and J by 6 bases, with 18 bases left in between. The CDR3 has 15 amino acids. CDR1 MNHEY and CDR2 SVGAGI come from the germline V gene. DNA of the CDR3: TGTGCCAGCAGCCCGATCGTACAGGGCTCTCAGCCCCAGCATTTT. It yields the protein CASSPIVQGSQPQHF.

The V call is TRBV4-1, the J call TRBJ1-4; the D is unclear. V lost 4 bases to trimming and J lost 0 bases, with 9 bases between them. The CDR3 has 15 amino acids. Germline V gives CDR1 MGHRA, CDR2 YSYEKL. The CDR3 protein is CASSRNPATNEKLFF. The CDR3 DNA follows: TGCGCCAGCAGCCGAAACCCGGCAACTAATGAAAAACTGTTTTTT.

The rearrangement uses TRBV13 and TRBJ2-1; 10 positions match TRBD1. After removal of 5 bases from V and 9 bases from J, the junction contained 7 bases not matched to a gene. The CDR3 has 14 amino acids. Per the germline V gene, CDR1 is PRHDT and CDR2 is FYEKMQ (reference sequence). CDR3 sequence reads: CASSTRQGAGEQFF. CDR3 in DNA: TGTGCCAGCAGCACCCGACAGGGGGCAGGTGAGCAGTTCTTC.

The chain employs TRBV19 and TRBJ1-5; 8 bases agree with TRBD1. Germline V gene lookup returns CDR1 LNHDA and CDR2 SQIVND (reference sequence). V shed 0 bases, J shed 5 bases, and the junction held 6 bases outside the gene matches. The CDR3 extends over 16 amino acids. CDR3 in amino acids: CASSIDGRGRDQPQHF. For the CDR3, the DNA is TGTGCCAGTAGTATAGACGGCAGGGGGCGAGATCAGCCCCAGCATTTT.

The chain uses TRBV30 and TRBJ1-3; TRBD1 might be the D (6 bases). V gave up 5 bases and J gave up 0 bases, with 14 bases separating them. The CDR3 spans 15 residues. The germline V gene encodes CDR1 GTSNPN and CDR2 SVGIG (reference sequence). CDR3 region: CAWEGVSGSGNTIYF. The CDR3 bases are TGTGCCTGGGAGGGGGTGTCTGGCTCTGGAAACACCATATATTTT.

This chain joins TRBV5-1 and TRBJ2-5; 8 positions match TRBD1. Germline CDR1 is SGHRS and CDR2 is YFSETQ. The junction had 12 bases not matched to a gene; V was cut back by 0 bases and J by 5 bases. The CDR3 is made up of 17 amino acids. The CDR3 sequence: CASSLVPSRGRGETQYF. The CDR3 bases are TGCGCCAGCAGCTTGGTCCCTTCCAGGGGGCGCGGGGAGACCCAGTACTTC.

The CDR3 region is CASSEAGSGMADTQYF. CDR3 coding DNA: TGTGCCAGCAGTGAAGCGGGTAGCGGGATGGCAGATACGCAGTATTTT. V gene TRBV6-1 combines with J gene TRBJ2-3; 8 bases line up with TRBD2. Germline values: CDR1 MNHNS, CDR2 SASEGT. This CDR3 has 16 residues. J gave up 4 bases and V 0 bases, and 6 bases lay outside the gene matches.

The rearrangement links TRBV13 to TRBJ2-7; 12 bases are a match to TRBD2. This CDR3 contains 16 residues. The V segment lost 5 bases and the J segment 1 base; nucleotides outside the gene matches: 6. CDR1 and CDR2 (germline): PRHDT, FYEKMQ (reference sequence). For the CDR3, the DNA is TGTGCCAGCAGCCTACCCGGACTAGCGGGATCCTACGAGCAGTACTTC. This gives the protein CASSLPGLAGSYEQYF.